Shown below are 31 T cell receptor beta chains from a single sample sequenced in a study of control samples from healthy donors and cancer patients. TCRdb keeps only in-frame clones here, not all; method: immunoSEQ multiplex PCR. This sample carries approximately 140,000 clones, 94% of them seen once, and the ten largest clones take approximately 14%. Sequencing was performed on blood. The receptors originated from a man aged 40-49 years in good health.

The gene calls are TRBV6-2 or TRBV6-3 and TRBJ1-6; D call uncertain. V was clipped by 5 bases and J by 0 bases, with 14 bases between them. The CDR3 length is 17 residues. Germline V gene data show CDR1 as MNHEY and CDR2 as SVGEGT. For the CDR3, the DNA is TGTGCCAGCAGTCCGTTCGGTAGGAGCTCCTATAATTCACCCCTCCACTTT. It codes for CASSPFGRSSYNSPLHF.

The chain couples TRBV7-2 to TRBJ1-2; 7 positions match TRBD1. This CDR3 region has 13 residues. Per germline, CDR1 SGHTA and CDR2 FQGNSA. The V and J ends lost 6 bases and 2 bases, in that order; junction bases with no gene match: 3. CDR3 coding DNA: TGTGCCAGCAGTAGACAGGGAAACTATGGCTACACCTTC. Protein product: CASSRQGNYGYTF.

The sample holds one count of this clone. The chain has TRBV4-1 and TRBJ2-1; the match to TRBD1 covers 7 bases. After removal of 0 bases from V and 7 bases from J, the junction contained 9 bases not matched to a gene. This CDR3 is built from 16 residues. Per the germline V gene, CDR1 is MGHRA and CDR2 is YSYEKL. CDR3 DNA: TGCGCCAGCAGCCAAGATCCGACAGGGCCGAATAATGAGCAGTTCTTC. Its protein is CASSQDPTGPNNEQFF.

V is TRBV28 and J is TRBJ2-3; TRBD1 or TRBD2 may be the D gene (5 bases each). CDR3 length: 15 residues. V was cut by 10 bases and J by 6 bases, with 23 bases left in between. CDR1 is MDHEN, CDR2 SYDVKM, per germline. The CDR3 DNA reads as TGTGCCACCCGTCAGGGACCAACAATTCGCGATACGCAGTATTTT. Translated: CATRQGPTIRDTQYF.

The genes are TRBV7-9 and TRBJ2-1; 7 bases fit TRBD2. V was pared by 1 base and J by 0 bases, with 12 bases of the junction left unmatched. Per germline, CDR1 SEHNR and CDR2 FQNEAQ (reference sequence). The CDR3 has 19 residues. The CDR3 region is CASSLGETGGRSSYNEQFF. CDR3 sequence (DNA): TGTGCCAGCAGCTTAGGGGAAACCGGGGGGAGGAGCTCCTACAATGAGCAGTTCTTC.

In this sample, this clone turned up once. The V gene is TRBV15, the J gene TRBJ1-2; D ambiguous. Trimming took 0 bases from V and 0 from J, leaving 11 bases between them. The CDR3 has 16 amino acids. The germline CDR1 and CDR2 sequences are LNHNV and YYDKDF (reference sequence). The CDR3 DNA reads as TGTGCCACCAGCAGAGATTACAAGGGTTCTAACTATGGCTACACCTTC. Translated, it gives CATSRDYKGSNYGYTF.

The rearrangement joins TRBV2 to TRBJ2-4; no clear D gene. V lost 0 bases to trimming and J lost 4 bases, with 19 bases between them. CDR1 is SNHLY and CDR2 is FYNNEI in the germline V gene. The CDR3 contains 18 residues. The CDR3 region has the DNA TGTGCCAGCAGTGAAGCTTATTTGGGGATGCGTTGGAAAAACATTCAGTACTTC. The encoded protein is CASSEAYLGMRWKNIQYF.

V usage is TRBV14 and J usage is TRBJ2-2; D uncertain. V was trimmed by 0 bases and J by 2 bases, leaving 7 bases between them. The CDR3 spans 15 residues. The germline V gene encodes CDR1 SGHDN and CDR2 FVKESK. The CDR3 DNA sequence: TGTGCCAGCAGCCAAGATATTATAAACACCGGGGAGCTGTTTTTT. The encoded protein is CASSQDIINTGELFF.

The chain joins TRBV5-1 to TRBJ1-1, with 7 positions matching TRBD1. Germline V gene lookup returns CDR1 SGHRS and CDR2 YFSETQ. V trimming: 4 bases; J trimming: 7 bases; junction bases outside the gene matches: 7. The CDR3 consists of 13 residues. Here the CDR3 DNA reads TGCGCCAGCAGCGTAGGACAGGCCCTTGAAGCTTTCTTT. It encodes CASSVGQALEAFF.

This clone was counted once. The chain joins TRBV5-3 to TRBJ2-7; the D gene is possibly TRBD2 (5 bases). TRBV5-3 is reported as an ORF; its role is uncertain. There are 18 residues in the CDR3. Trimming removed 3 bases at V and 0 bases at J, with 22 bases between. Written as DNA, the CDR3 is TGTGCCAGAAGCTCCGAGGAGGACGCTCGCACGCACTCCTACGAGCAGTACTTC. Translating gives CARSSEEDARTHSYEQYF.

The chain carries TRBV19 and TRBJ2-7; weak D call: TRBD2 (5 bases). Trimming cost V 10 bases and J 2 bases, with 12 bases left between them. The CDR3 is 12 residues long. CDR1 is LNHDA, CDR2 SQIVND, per germline (reference sequence). CDR3 DNA: TGTGCCACTCGAGGGTCAGCCTACGAGCAGTACTTC. It translates to CATRGSAYEQYF.

This clone has only one observation. The chain uses TRBV9 and TRBJ2-1; weak D call: TRBD2 (6 bases). The V end was cut by 3 bases, the J end by 7 bases, with 14 bases between. Germline V CDR1 and CDR2: SGDLS, YYNGEE. This CDR3 region has 14 residues. In DNA, the CDR3 is TGTGCCAGCAGCGGGGGGGAGTCTGTAAATGAGCAGTTCTTC. Its translation: CASSGGESVNEQFF.

The chain combines TRBV3-1 (or the pseudogene TRBV3-2) with TRBJ1-1; 9 bases map to TRBD1. The CDR3 runs to 18 residues. In germline, CDR1 is LGHDT, CDR2 YNNKEL (reference sequence). The junction had 8 bases not matched to a gene; V was cut back by 0 bases and J by 0 bases. The CDR3 region has the DNA TGTGCCAGCAGCCAAGACTTCGAGACAGGGGGGATGAACACTGAAGCTTTCTTT. It is translated as CASSQDFETGGMNTEAFF.

This chain links TRBV28 with TRBJ1-5; a weak D match, TRBD1 (6 bases). V was clipped by 7 bases and J by 4 bases, with 14 bases between them. The CDR3 length is 14 residues. The germline CDR1 and CDR2 sequences are MDHEN and SYDVKM. CDR3 DNA: TGTGCCAGCACCCCGACAGGAGGTAATCAGCCCCAGCATTTT. Residues: CASTPTGGNQPQHF.

V and J are TRBV6-2 or TRBV6-3 and TRBJ2-7; no definite D call. The CDR3 spans 14 residues. Germline V gives CDR1 MNHEY, CDR2 SVGEGT. V was pared by 4 bases and J by 3 bases, with 13 bases between. The CDR3 protein is CASSSHSDRYEQYF. Here the CDR3 DNA reads TGTGCCAGCAGTTCTCACAGCGATCGCTACGAGCAGTACTTC.

This clone came up once. Its ends do not fully match the called genes, so a read error is possible. The chain carries TRBV5-1 and TRBJ2-3; 8 bases are a match to TRBD2. The CDR3 covers 16 residues. Germline loops: CDR1 SGHRS, CDR2 YFSETQ. The CDR3 coding sequence is TGCGCCAGCAACTTGGGGTCGCGGGGGGTCGCAGATACGCAGTATTTT. Protein: CASNLGSRGVADTQYF. Supplemented by reference TRBV5-1 and TRBJ2-3, the full variable domain reads KAGVTQTPRYLIKTRGQQVTLSCSPISGHRSVSWYQQTPGQGLQFLFEYFSETQRNKGNFPGRFSGRQFSNSRSEMNVSTLELGDSALYLCASNLGSRGVADTQYFGPGTRLTVL.

The CDR3 protein is CSANPGAPGYGYTF. CDR3 DNA sequence: TGCAGCGCTAACCCGGGGGCGCCGGGATATGGCTACACCTTC. The chain is built from TRBV29-1 and TRBJ1-2, with D tentatively TRBD1 (6 bases). The CDR3 has 14 amino acids. CDR1 and CDR2 from the germline V gene are SQVTM and ANQGSEA. The ends were cut back, 7 bases at V and 5 bases at J, with 20 bases in the middle.

The chain combines TRBV2 with TRBJ1-5; D is unresolved. This CDR3 contains 13 residues. Germline V CDR1 and CDR2: SNHLY, FYNNEI. V was shortened by 1 base and J by 11 bases, with 12 bases between the two germline ends. The CDR3 region has the DNA TGTGCCAGCAGTGAAGGGGTGGGTAAGGCCCAGCATTTT. This gives the protein CASSEGVGKAQHF.

The chain recombines TRBV6-5 with TRBJ2-3, with D perhaps TRBD1 or TRBD2 (6 bases each). V lost 2 bases to trimming and J lost 6 bases, with 15 bases between them. The germline V gene has CDR1 MNHEY and CDR2 SVGAGI. This CDR3 is built from 15 residues. The CDR3 loop reads CASSYRDSRGDTQYF. Written as DNA, the CDR3 is TGTGCCAGCAGTTACCGGGACTCGAGGGGGGATACGCAGTATTTT.

This clone appeared a single time. This chain links TRBV15 with TRBJ1-1, with D unresolved. Trimming pared 1 base from V and 1 base from J, leaving 7 bases between. CDR1 and CDR2 (germline): LNHNV, YYDKDF (reference sequence). This CDR3 is built from 14 residues. DNA of the CDR3: TGTGCCACCAGCAGAGTCGTTGAGAACACTGAAGCTTTCTTT. Its translation is CATSRVVENTEAFF. The full variable domain, with the rest looked up from reference TRBV15 and TRBJ1-1, is DAMVIQNPRYQVTQFGKPVTLSCSQTLNHNVMYWYQQKSSQAPKLLFHYYDKDFNNEADTPDNFQSRRPNTSFCFLDIRSPGLGDTAMYLCATSRVVENTEAFFGQGTRLTVV.

The chain links TRBV7-9 to TRBJ2-5; D unclear. The ends were cut back, 6 bases at V and 5 bases at J, with 13 bases in the middle. CDR1 and CDR2 (germline): SEHNR, FQNEAQ (reference sequence). The CDR3 sequence is 13 residues long. This CDR3 is CASSPEIRETQYF. CDR3 in DNA: TGTGCCAGCAGTCCTGAAATAAGGGAGACCCAGTACTTC.

At least ten counts were recorded for this clone. The chain uses TRBV6-6 and TRBJ2-7, with D unresolved. CDR1 is MNHNY, CDR2 SVGAGI, per germline (reference sequence). CDR3 length: 15 residues. Trimming stripped 7 bases from V and 2 bases from J, with 18 bases between. CDR3 amino acids: CASTKGNSAPYEQYF. CDR3 nucleotide sequence: TGTGCCAGCACGAAAGGGAACAGCGCTCCCTACGAGCAGTACTTC.

This chain connects TRBV7-8 to TRBJ2-5; TRBD2 matches at 9 bases. CDR3 length: 16 residues. Trimming cost V 1 base and J 2 bases; bases outside gene matches: 5. Germline CDR1 and CDR2: SGHVS and FQNEAQ. CDR3 residues: CASSLVPSGAQETQYF. DNA of the CDR3: TGTGCCAGCAGCTTAGTGCCTAGCGGGGCACAAGAGACCCAGTACTTC.

V usage is TRBV29-1 and J usage is TRBJ2-3, with D maybe TRBD2 (5 bases). The CDR3 length is 13 residues. Germline V gene sequence: CDR1 SQVTM, CDR2 ANQGSEA. The V gene lost 2 bases and the J gene lost 2 bases, with 8 bases spanning the gap. CDR3 sequence reads: CSVEPLATDTQYF. The CDR3 DNA follows: TGCAGCGTTGAACCTCTAGCCACAGATACGCAGTATTTT.

The chain uses TRBV2 and TRBJ2-3, with 10 bases aligning to TRBD1. The CDR3 extends over 16 amino acids. The germline V gene has CDR1 SNHLY and CDR2 FYNNEI. V was clipped by 5 bases and J by 6 bases; unmatched bases: 11. The CDR3 protein is CASSFGTGAKSDTQYF. In nucleotides, the CDR3 is TGTGCCAGCAGTTTTGGGACAGGGGCTAAATCTGATACGCAGTATTTT.

This sequence joins TRBV5-1 and TRBJ2-2, with TRBD1 as a possible D gene (6 bases). The CDR3 loop spans 13 amino acids. V was cut by 2 bases and J by 6 bases, with 8 bases left in between. Germline V gene lookup returns CDR1 SGHRS and CDR2 YFSETQ. The CDR3 is CASSLTGPGELFF. CDR3 nucleotides: TGCGCCAGCAGCTTAACAGGGCCCGGGGAGCTGTTTTTT.

The chain links TRBV11-2 to TRBJ2-1, with D possibly TRBD1 on 5 matching bases. This CDR3 is 16 amino acids long. V lost 0 bases to trimming and J lost 7 bases, with 16 bases between them. CDR1 and CDR2 from the germline V gene are SGHAT and FQNNGV. For the CDR3, the DNA is TGTGCCAGCAGCTTAGATGGGCAGGGCCTAAGGAATGAGCAGTTCTTC. Translation: CASSLDGQGLRNEQFF.

The V gene is TRBV10-1, the J gene TRBJ1-6; TRBD1 aligns across 9 bases. The CDR3 contains 13 residues. Germline lookup yields CDR1 WNHNN and CDR2 SYGVQD (reference sequence). V dropped 8 bases and J dropped 10; count of bases not matched to a gene: 6. DNA for the CDR3: TGCGCCAGCCAGGACAGGGGAGGCTCACCCCTCCACTTT. Protein: CASQDRGGSPLHF.

V and J are TRBV7-9 and TRBJ1-2, with a tentative D call TRBD1 (5 bases). CDR1 and CDR2 (germline): SEHNR, FQNEAQ (reference sequence). V lost 0 bases to trimming and J lost 8 bases, with 13 bases between them. The CDR3 totals 14 residues. The CDR3 loop reads CASSLALGGGGYTF. In DNA, the CDR3 is TGTGCCAGCAGCTTAGCGTTGGGGGGAGGAGGCTACACCTTC.

The chain couples TRBV10-3 to TRBJ2-7, with 7 bases that match TRBD1. The trim removed 4 bases at V and 3 bases at J, leaving 3 bases unmatched. This CDR3 comprises 13 residues. Germline CDR1 and CDR2: ENHRY and SYGVKD. The CDR3 bases are TGTGCCATCAGTGCGGGACAGTTCTACGAGCAGTACTTC. Its protein is CAISAGQFYEQYF.

This clone came up once. This chain uses TRBV30 with TRBJ2-6; no firm D call. This CDR3 spans 15 amino acids. V was shortened by 5 bases and J by 0 bases, with 11 bases between the two germline ends. In germline, CDR1 is GTSNPN, CDR2 SVGIG (reference sequence). The CDR3 sequence is CAWDPRGSGANVLTF. The CDR3 DNA follows: TGTGCCTGGGACCCTCGCGGCTCTGGGGCCAACGTCCTGACTTTC. The full variable domain, its missing parts supplied by reference TRBV30 and TRBJ2-6, is SQTIHQWPATLVQPVGSPLSLECTVEGTSNPNLYWYRQAAGRGLQLLFYSVGIGQISSEVPQNLSASRPQDRQFILSSKKLLLSDSGFYLCAWDPRGSGANVLTFGAGSRLTVL.